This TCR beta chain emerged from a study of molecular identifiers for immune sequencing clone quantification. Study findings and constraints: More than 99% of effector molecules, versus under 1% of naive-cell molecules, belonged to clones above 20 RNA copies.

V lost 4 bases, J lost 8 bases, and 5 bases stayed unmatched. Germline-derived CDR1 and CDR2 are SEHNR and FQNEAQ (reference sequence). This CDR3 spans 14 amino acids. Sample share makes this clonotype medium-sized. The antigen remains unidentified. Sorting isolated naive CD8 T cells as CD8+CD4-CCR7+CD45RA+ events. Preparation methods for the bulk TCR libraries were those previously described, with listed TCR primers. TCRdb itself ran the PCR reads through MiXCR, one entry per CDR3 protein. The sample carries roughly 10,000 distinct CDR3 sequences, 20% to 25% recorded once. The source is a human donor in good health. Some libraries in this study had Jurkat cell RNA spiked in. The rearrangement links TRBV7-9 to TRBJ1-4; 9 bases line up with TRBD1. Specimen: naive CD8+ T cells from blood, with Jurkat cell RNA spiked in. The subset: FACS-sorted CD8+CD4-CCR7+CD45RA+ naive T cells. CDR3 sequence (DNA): TGTGCCAGCAGCTCCGGGACAGGGTACGAAAAACTGTTTTTT. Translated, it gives CASSSGTGYEKLFF.